These T cell receptor beta chains were read from a single sample in a study of blood T cell repertoires in COVID-19. TCRdb keeps only in-frame clones here, not all; method: immunoSEQ multiplex PCR. In the table there are 75,000 to 80,000 clones, around 90% of which are singletons. Sequenced sample: peripheral blood. The receptor set was obtained from a human donor in a cohort sampled during active COVID-19. Each CDR3 is given with its conserved first and last residue. Each record gives: J gene, V gene, clone size, D gene, CDR3 DNA, CDR3 protein. The D gene is left open where the match is weak. The size entry is marked missing in some rows and otherwise reads once, few, many or a size class.

J: TRBJ1-1
V: TRBV6-4
size: .
D: .
DNA: TGTGCCAGCAAAAGGAGCGGGACTGAAGCTTTCTTT
CDR3: CASKRSGTEAFF

J: TRBJ2-3
V: TRBV5-6
size: .
D: .
DNA: TGTGCCAGCAGCTTGCTCAGCGGAGTTTTAACAGATACGCAGTATTTT
CDR3: CASSLLSGVLTDTQYF

J: TRBJ1-2
V: TRBV29-1
size: .
D: TRBD1
DNA: TGCAGCGTTGGGGCCGGGACAGGGATCGATGGCTACACCTTC
CDR3: CSVGAGTGIDGYTF

J: TRBJ2-7
V: TRBV6-6
size: .
D: .
DNA: TGTGCCAGCAGTTCTCAGGGCTACGAGCAGTACTTC
CDR3: CASSSQGYEQYF

J: TRBJ2-3
V: TRBV6-2/TRBV6-3
size: .
D: TRBD1
DNA: TGTGCCAGCAGTTACTCGGGACAGGGTTTATTCACAGATACGCAGTATTTT
CDR3: CASSYSGQGLFTDTQYF

J: TRBJ1-1
V: TRBV5-4
size: .
D: .
DNA: TGTGCCAGCAGCTTGGCGGGGGTTGAGGGTGAAGCTTTCTTT
CDR3: CASSLAGVEGEAFF

J: TRBJ2-3
V: TRBV25-1
size: .
D: TRBD2
DNA: TGTGCCAGCAGTGAATTATTGAGCGGGGGAGTCGGAGATACGCAGTATTTT
CDR3: CASSELLSGGVGDTQYF

J: TRBJ1-4
V: TRBV19
size: .
D: .
DNA: TGTGCCAGTAGTATGGGGCAGGGTATACTCGGAAAACTGTTTTTT
CDR3: CASSMGQGILGKLFF

J: TRBJ2-5
V: TRBV2
size: .
D: .
DNA: TGTGCCAGCAGTGAGGCAGGCTCGATGGAGACCCAGTACTTC
CDR3: CASSEAGSMETQYF

J: TRBJ2-3
V: TRBV10-1
size: .
D: TRBD1
DNA: TGCGCCAGCAGTGGGACAGGGGGCACAGATACGCAGTATTTT
CDR3: CASSGTGGTDTQYF

J: TRBJ1-2
V: TRBV5-1
size: .
D: TRBD1
DNA: TGCGCCAGCAGCTTTGGTTTACCGGGACAGGGAAGGGGTGGCTACACCTTC
CDR3: CASSFGLPGQGRGGYTF

J: TRBJ1-4
V: TRBV10-3
size: .
D: TRBD1
DNA: TGTGCCATCCGGCGGGACAGGGATGAAAAACTGTTTTTT
CDR3: CAIRRDRDEKLFF

J: TRBJ2-5
V: TRBV5-1
size: .
D: .
DNA: TGCGCCAGCACATATCTGGGCCTAGCAGCGAAAGAGACCCAGTACTTC
CDR3: CASTYLGLAAKETQYF

J: TRBJ2-7
V: TRBV6-6
size: .
D: .
DNA: TGTGCCAGCAGCGACACGGCCTACGAGCAGTACTTC
CDR3: CASSDTAYEQYF

J: TRBJ2-7
V: TRBV4-3
size: .
D: TRBD2
DNA: TGCGCCAGCAGACCGGGACTAGCGGGGGGTTTGCAGTACTTC
CDR3: CASRPGLAGGLQYF

J: TRBJ1-1
V: TRBV6-5
size: .
D: .
DNA: TGTGCCAGCAGTTACACCTTGAACAGGAACACTGAAGCTTTCTTT
CDR3: CASSYTLNRNTEAFF

J: TRBJ2-7
V: TRBV4-1
size: few
D: .
DNA: TGCGCCAGCAGCCCAGACCTCCCCTTGAGAGGTCTAAGGGAGCAGTACTTC
CDR3: CASSPDLPLRGLREQYF

J: TRBJ1-2
V: TRBV6-5
size: .
D: .
DNA: TGTGCCAGCAGCTTACAGGGCTATGGCTACACCTTC
CDR3: CASSLQGYGYTF

J: TRBJ2-5
V: TRBV29-1
size: once
D: .
DNA: TGCAGCGTTGGCGAGGGAGAGACCCAGTACTTC
CDR3: CSVGEGETQYF

J: TRBJ2-5
V: TRBV6-5
size: .
D: TRBD2
DNA: TGTGCCAGCAGTTACGGGGGGGAGGTCGAGACCCAGTACTTC
CDR3: CASSYGGEVETQYF